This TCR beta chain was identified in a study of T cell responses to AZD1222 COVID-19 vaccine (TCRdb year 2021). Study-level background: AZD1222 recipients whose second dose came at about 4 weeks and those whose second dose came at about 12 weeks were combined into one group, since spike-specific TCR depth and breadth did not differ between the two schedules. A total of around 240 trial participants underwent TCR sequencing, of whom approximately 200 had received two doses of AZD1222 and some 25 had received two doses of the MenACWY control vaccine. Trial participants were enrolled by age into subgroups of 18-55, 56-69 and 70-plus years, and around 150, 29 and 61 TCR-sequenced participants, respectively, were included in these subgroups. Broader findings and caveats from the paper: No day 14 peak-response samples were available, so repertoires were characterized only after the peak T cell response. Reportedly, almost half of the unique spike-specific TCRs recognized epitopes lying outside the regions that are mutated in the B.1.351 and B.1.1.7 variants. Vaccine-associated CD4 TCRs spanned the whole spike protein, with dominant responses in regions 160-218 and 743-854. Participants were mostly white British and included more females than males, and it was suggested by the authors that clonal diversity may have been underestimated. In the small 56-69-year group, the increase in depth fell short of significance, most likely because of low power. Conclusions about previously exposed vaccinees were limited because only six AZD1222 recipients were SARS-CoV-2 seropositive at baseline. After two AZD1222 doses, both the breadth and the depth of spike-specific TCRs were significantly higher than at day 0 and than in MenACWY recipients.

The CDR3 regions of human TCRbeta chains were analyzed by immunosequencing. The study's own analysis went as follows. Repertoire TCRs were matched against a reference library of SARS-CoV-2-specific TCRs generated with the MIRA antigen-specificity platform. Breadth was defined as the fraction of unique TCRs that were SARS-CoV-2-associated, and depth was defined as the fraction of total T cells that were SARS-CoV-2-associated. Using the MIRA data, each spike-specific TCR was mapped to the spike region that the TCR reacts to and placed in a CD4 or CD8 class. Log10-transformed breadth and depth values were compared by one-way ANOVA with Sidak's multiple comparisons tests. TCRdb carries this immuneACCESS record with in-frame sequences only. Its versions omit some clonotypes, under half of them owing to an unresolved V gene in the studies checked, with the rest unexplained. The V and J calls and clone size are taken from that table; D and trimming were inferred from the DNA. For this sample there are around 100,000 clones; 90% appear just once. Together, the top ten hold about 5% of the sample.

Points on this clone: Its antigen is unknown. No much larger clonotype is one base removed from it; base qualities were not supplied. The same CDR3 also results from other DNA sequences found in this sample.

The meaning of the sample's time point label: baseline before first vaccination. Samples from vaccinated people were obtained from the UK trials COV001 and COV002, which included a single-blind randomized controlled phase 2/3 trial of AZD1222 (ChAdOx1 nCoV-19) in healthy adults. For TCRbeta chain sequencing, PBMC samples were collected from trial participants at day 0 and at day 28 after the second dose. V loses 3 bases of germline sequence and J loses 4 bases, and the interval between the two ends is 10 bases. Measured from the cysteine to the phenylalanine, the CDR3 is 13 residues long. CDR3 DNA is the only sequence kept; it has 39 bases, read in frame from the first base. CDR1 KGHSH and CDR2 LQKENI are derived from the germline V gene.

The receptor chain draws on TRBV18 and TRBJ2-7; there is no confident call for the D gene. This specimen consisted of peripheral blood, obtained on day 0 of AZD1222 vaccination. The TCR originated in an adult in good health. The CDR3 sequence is CASSPPGSYEQYF. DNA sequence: TGTGCCAGCTCACCCCCCGGCAGTTACGAGCAGTACTTC.